These T cell receptor beta chains were read from a single sample in a study of blood T cell repertoires in COVID-19. Assay used: immunoSEQ multiplex PCR; TCRdb lists only in-frame clones, some missing. This table holds roughly 100,000 clones, 70% to 80% found once. Sample: peripheral blood. The receptors come from a man aged 60-69 years with active or convalescent COVID-19. The CDR3 runs from the conserved cysteine through the conserved F or W. D genes are given only for firm matches. Some rows have no size entry. The others give once, few or many, or a class for an expanded clone.

NA | NA | TRBJ2-5 | TRBV2 | CASSPLGQLARETQYF | TGTGCCAGCAGTCCCCTTGGACAGTTAGCAAGGGAGACCCAGTACTTC
many | NA | TRBJ2-2 | TRBV19 | CASRWGGGGELFF | TGTGCCAGTAGATGGGGAGGTGGCGGGGAGCTGTTTTTT
NA | NA | TRBJ1-5 | TRBV27 | CASSLNPASSNQPQHF | TGTGCCAGCAGTTTAAACCCCGCCAGTAGCAATCAGCCCCAGCATTTT
NA | TRBD1 | TRBJ2-1 | TRBV7-3 | CASSRFAGTDEQFF | TGTGCCAGCAGCCGATTCGCCGGGACAGATGAGCAGTTCTTC
NA | NA | TRBJ2-2 | TRBV7-2 | CASSLARQSGELFF | TGTGCCAGCAGCTTGGCCAGACAATCCGGGGAGCTGTTTTTT
NA | NA | TRBJ2-2 | TRBV10-1 | CASSYDWAGELFF | TGCGCCAGCTCCTACGACTGGGCCGGGGAGCTGTTTTTT
NA | NA | TRBJ2-5 | TRBV9 | CASTGGGGIQETQYF | TGTGCCAGCACCGGAGGAGGCGGTATACAAGAGACCCAGTACTTC
once | TRBD1 | TRBJ1-3 | TRBV2 | CASSGDRGRGSGNTIYF | TGTGCCAGCAGTGGGGACAGGGGCAGAGGTTCTGGAAACACCATATATTTT
few | TRBD2 | TRBJ2-3 | TRBV2 | CASTFGLAGPSTDTQYF | TGTGCCAGCACCTTTGGACTAGCGGGACCTAGCACAGATACGCAGTATTTT
NA | NA | TRBJ2-3 | TRBV15 | CATSPASGTDTQYF | TGTGCCACCAGCCCTGCTAGCGGCACAGATACGCAGTATTTT
few | NA | TRBJ1-1 | TRBV19 | CASSIQGFNTEAFF | TGTGCCAGTAGTATACAGGGCTTCAACACTGAAGCTTTCTTT
NA | NA | TRBJ1-2 | TRBV12-3/TRBV12-4 | CASSFEGSYGYTF | TGTGCCAGCAGTTTTGAGGGAAGCTATGGCTACACCTTC
NA | NA | TRBJ1-2 | TRBV28 | CAARRQFYGYTF | TGTGCCGCTCGGCGACAGTTCTATGGCTACACCTTC
NA | NA | TRBJ2-3 | TRBV6-4 | CASKPGRDGGDTQYF | TGTGCCAGCAAACCGGGTAGGGACGGAGGGGATACGCAGTATTTT
NA | NA | TRBJ2-3 | TRBV6-2/TRBV6-3 | CASSLGGGGTDTQYF | TGTGCCAGCAGTTTGGGGGGGGGCGGCACAGATACGCAGTATTTT
NA | NA | TRBJ2-3 | TRBV7-2 | CASSGRDLNTDTQYF | TGTGCCAGCAGCGGTAGGGACTTGAACACAGATACGCAGTATTTT
NA | NA | TRBJ1-2 | TRBV21-1 | CASSLSDNRYGYTF | TGTGCCAGCAGCCTATCAGACAACCGATATGGCTACACCTTC
NA | TRBD1 | TRBJ1-1 | TRBV7-2 | CASSSHPGTGRAFF | TGTGCCAGCAGCTCCCATCCCGGGACAGGGAGGGCTTTCTTT
once | NA | TRBJ1-5 | TRBV18 | CASSLQNSNQPQHF | TGTGCCAGCTCCCTACAGAATAGCAATCAGCCCCAGCATTTT
few | NA | TRBJ1-4 | TRBV10-2 | CASRAIQGREKLFF | TGCGCCAGCAGGGCAATACAGGGAAGAGAAAAACTGTTTTTT
NA | NA | TRBJ1-5 | TRBV28 | CASRSSNQPQHF | TGTGCCAGCAGGAGTAGCAATCAGCCCCAGCATTTT
NA | TRBD2 | TRBJ2-5 | TRBV7-2 | CASSRTSAQETQYF | TGTGCCAGCAGCCGTACTAGCGCACAAGAGACCCAGTACTTC